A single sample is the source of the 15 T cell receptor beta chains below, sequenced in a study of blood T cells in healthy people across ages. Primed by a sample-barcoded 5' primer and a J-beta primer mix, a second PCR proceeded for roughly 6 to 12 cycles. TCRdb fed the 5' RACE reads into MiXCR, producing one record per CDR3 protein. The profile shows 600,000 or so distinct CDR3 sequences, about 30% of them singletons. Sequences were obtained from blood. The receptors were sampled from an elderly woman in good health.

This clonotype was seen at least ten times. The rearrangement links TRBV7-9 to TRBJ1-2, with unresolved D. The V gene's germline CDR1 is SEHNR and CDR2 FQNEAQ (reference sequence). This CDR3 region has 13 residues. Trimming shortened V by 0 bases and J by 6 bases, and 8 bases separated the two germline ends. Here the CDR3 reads CASSLASGNGYTF. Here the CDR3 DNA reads TGTGCCAGCAGCTTAGCCAGCGGTAATGGCTACACCTTC.

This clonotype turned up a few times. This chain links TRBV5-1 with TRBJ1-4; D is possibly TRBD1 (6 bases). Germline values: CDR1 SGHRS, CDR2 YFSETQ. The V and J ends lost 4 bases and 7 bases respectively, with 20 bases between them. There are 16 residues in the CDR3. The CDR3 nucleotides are TGCGCCAGCAGCGGCGGAACTACAGGGCTGGGTGAAAAACTGTTTTTT. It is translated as CASSGGTTGLGEKLFF.

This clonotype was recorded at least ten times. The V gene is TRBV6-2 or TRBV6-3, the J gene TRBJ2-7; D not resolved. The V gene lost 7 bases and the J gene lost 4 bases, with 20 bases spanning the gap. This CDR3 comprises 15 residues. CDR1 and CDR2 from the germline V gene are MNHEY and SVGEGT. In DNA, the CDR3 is TGTGCCAGCACCGCCCAACCTGGGGTGAGATACGAGCAGTACTTC. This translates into CASTAQPGVRYEQYF.

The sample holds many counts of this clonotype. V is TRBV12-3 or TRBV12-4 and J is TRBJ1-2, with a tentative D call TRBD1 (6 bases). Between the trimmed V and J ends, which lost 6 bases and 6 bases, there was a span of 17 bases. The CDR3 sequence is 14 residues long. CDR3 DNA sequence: TGTGCCAGCAGCCCAGGGGTTAGGCCCCATGGCTACACCTTC. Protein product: CASSPGVRPHGYTF.

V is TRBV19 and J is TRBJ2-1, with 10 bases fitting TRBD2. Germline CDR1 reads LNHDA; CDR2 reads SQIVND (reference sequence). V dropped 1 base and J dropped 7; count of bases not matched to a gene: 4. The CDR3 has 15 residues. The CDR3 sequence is CASSIGTSGSNEQFF. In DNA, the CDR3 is TGTGCCAGTAGTATAGGGACTAGCGGTTCGAATGAGCAGTTCTTC. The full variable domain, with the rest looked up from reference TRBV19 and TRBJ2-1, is DGGITQSPKYLFRKEGQNVTLSCEQNLNHDAMYWYRQDPGQGLRLIYYSQIVNDFQKGDIAEGYSVSREKKESFPLTVTSAQKNPTAFYLCASSIGTSGSNEQFFGPGTRLTVL.

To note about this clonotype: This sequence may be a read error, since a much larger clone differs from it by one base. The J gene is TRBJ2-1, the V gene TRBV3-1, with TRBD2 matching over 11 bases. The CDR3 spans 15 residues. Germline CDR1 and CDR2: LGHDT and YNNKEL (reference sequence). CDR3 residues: CASSQFSGGANKQFF. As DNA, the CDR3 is TGTGCCAGCAGCCAATTTAGCGGGGGGGCCAATAAGCAGTTCTTC.

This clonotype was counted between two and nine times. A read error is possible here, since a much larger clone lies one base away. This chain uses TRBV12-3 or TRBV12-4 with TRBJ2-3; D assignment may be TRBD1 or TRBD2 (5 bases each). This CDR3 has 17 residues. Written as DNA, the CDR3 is TGTGCCAACAGTTTTCCGAGGGGATTGTTTAGTACAGATACGCAGTATTTT. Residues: CANSFPRGLFSTDTQYF.

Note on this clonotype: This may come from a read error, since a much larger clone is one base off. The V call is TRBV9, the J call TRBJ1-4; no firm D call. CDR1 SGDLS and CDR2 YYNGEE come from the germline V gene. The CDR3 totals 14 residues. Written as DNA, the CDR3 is TGTGCCAGCAGCGCCGGCGGGCCAAATGAAAAACGGTTTTTT. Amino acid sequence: CASSAGGPNEKRFF.

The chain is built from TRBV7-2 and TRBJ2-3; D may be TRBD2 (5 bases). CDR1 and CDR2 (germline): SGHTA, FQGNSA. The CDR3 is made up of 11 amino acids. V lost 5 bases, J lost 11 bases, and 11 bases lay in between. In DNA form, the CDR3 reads TGTGCCAGCAGCCCGGACTTAAGGCAGTATTTT. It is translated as CASSPDLRQYF.

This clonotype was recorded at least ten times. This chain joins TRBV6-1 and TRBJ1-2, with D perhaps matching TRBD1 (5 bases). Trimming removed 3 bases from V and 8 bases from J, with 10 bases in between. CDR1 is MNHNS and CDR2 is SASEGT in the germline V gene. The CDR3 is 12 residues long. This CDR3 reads CASSERGMGYTF. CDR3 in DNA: TGTGCCAGCAGTGAGAGGGGAATGGGCTACACCTTC.

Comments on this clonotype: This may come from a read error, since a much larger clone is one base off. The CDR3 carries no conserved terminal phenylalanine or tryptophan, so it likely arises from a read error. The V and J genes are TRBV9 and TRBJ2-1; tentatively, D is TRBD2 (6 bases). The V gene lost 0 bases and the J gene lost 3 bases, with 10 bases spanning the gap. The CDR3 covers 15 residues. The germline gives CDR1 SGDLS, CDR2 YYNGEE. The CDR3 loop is CASSVEQGLYNEQFL. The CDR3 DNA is TGTGCCAGCAGCGTAGAGCAGGGACTCTACAATGAGCAGTTCCTC.

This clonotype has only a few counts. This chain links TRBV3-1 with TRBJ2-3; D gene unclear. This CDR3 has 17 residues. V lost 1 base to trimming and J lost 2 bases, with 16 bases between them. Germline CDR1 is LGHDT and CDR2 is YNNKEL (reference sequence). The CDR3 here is CASSQVVWGNPTDTQYF. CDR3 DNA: TGTGCCAGCAGCCAAGTCGTGTGGGGAAACCCCACAGATACGCAGTATTTT.

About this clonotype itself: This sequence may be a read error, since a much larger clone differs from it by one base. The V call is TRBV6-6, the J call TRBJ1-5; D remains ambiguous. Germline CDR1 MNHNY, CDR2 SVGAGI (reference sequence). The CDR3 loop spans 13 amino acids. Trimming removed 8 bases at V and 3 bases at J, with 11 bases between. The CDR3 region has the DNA TGTGCCAGCGGTTCCCAAACCAATCAGCCCCAGCATTTT. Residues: CASGSQTNQPQHF.

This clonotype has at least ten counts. The CDR3 bases are TGCAGTGCTTATCCTCTAGCGGGGGCCAAAGAGACCCAGTACTTC. It is translated as CSAYPLAGAKETQYF. V gene TRBV20-1 combines with J gene TRBJ2-5; 10 nucleotides line up with TRBD2. CDR1 and CDR2 (germline): DFQATT, SNEGSKA (reference sequence). The CDR3 has 15 amino acids. V gave up 5 bases and J gave up 3 bases; unmatched junction bases: 9.

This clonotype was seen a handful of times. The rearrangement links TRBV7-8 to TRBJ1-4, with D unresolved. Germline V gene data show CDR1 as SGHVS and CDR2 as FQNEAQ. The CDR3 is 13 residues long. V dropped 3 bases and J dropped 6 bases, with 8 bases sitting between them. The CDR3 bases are TGTGCCAGCAGCTTGGGAAGCTATGAAAAACTGTTTTTT. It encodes CASSLGSYEKLFF.